A selection of T cell receptor beta chains follows, all from one sample in a study of blood T cell repertoires in COVID-19. TCRdb's copy holds only in-frame clones and misses some; the assay was immunoSEQ multiplex PCR. The sample records 110,000 to 150,000 clones, 82% being singletons. The specimen sequenced was peripheral blood. Receptors were obtained from a woman of 80 years or more with acute or convalescent COVID-19. Both conserved end residues are part of each CDR3. Each record gives: CDR3 DNA, CDR3 protein, V gene, J gene, D gene, clone size. A D gene is named only where the DNA matches it firmly. Size is omitted from some rows. Given values are once, few, many or a class for expanded clones.

CDR3nt: TGTGCCTCCCTCCGCAGGGGGAATGGCTACACCTTC
CDR3aa: CASLRRGNGYTF
v_gene: TRBV30
j_gene: TRBJ1-2
d_gene: TRBD1
abundance: -

CDR3nt: TGTGCCAGCTTTCCAGGGTACTCACCCCTCCACTTT
CDR3aa: CASFPGYSPLHF
v_gene: TRBV6-5
j_gene: TRBJ1-6
d_gene: -
abundance: -

CDR3nt: TGCGCCAGCAGCCCCATTTTTCGGTCCGGGTATCTTCAGCCCCAGCATTTT
CDR3aa: CASSPIFRSGYLQPQHF
v_gene: TRBV4-1
j_gene: TRBJ1-5
d_gene: -
abundance: -

CDR3nt: TGCGCCAGCAGCTCTGACCGGACAGACAACACCGGGGAGCTGTTTTTT
CDR3aa: CASSSDRTDNTGELFF
v_gene: TRBV5-1
j_gene: TRBJ2-2
d_gene: -
abundance: -

CDR3nt: TGTGCCAGCAGCGTAGTAGAGGGTGGCGCTGAAGCTTTCTTT
CDR3aa: CASSVVEGGAEAFF
v_gene: TRBV9
j_gene: TRBJ1-1
d_gene: -
abundance: -

CDR3nt: TGTGCCAGCAGCTTAGTCGGAAAGGGGGACATTCAGTACTTC
CDR3aa: CASSLVGKGDIQYF
v_gene: TRBV11-2
j_gene: TRBJ2-4
d_gene: -
abundance: few

CDR3nt: TGCAGCGTGCGAAAAGACAGGGATGGACCTGAAGCTTTCTTT
CDR3aa: CSVRKDRDGPEAFF
v_gene: TRBV29-1
j_gene: TRBJ1-1
d_gene: TRBD1
abundance: -

CDR3nt: TGTGCCAGCAGCCCCGGGGGGTTTCAGCCCCAGCATTTT
CDR3aa: CASSPGGFQPQHF
v_gene: TRBV6-5
j_gene: TRBJ1-5
d_gene: -
abundance: -

CDR3nt: TGTGCCAGCAGTGAAAGACGGCCAGGGCCCACTGAAAAACTGTTTTTT
CDR3aa: CASSERRPGPTEKLFF
v_gene: TRBV2
j_gene: TRBJ1-4
d_gene: -
abundance: -

CDR3nt: TGTGCCAGCAGCTTGGGGCTTGGCGGCTACACCTTC
CDR3aa: CASSLGLGGYTF
v_gene: TRBV5-8
j_gene: TRBJ1-2
d_gene: -
abundance: -

CDR3nt: TGTGCCAGCAGCGTAGGGAGCTCCTATAATTCACCCCTCCACTTT
CDR3aa: CASSVGSSYNSPLHF
v_gene: TRBV9
j_gene: TRBJ1-6
d_gene: -
abundance: -

CDR3nt: TGTGCCAGTAGTCCCCGTTCTAGCGGGAGAGTCAATGAGCAGTTCTTC
CDR3aa: CASSPRSSGRVNEQFF
v_gene: TRBV19
j_gene: TRBJ2-1
d_gene: TRBD2
abundance: -

CDR3nt: TGTGCCAGCAGGGTGACTAGCGGGAGTTACGACGAGCAGTACTTC
CDR3aa: CASRVTSGSYDEQYF
v_gene: TRBV7-2
j_gene: TRBJ2-7
d_gene: TRBD2
abundance: -

CDR3nt: TGTGCCAGCAGCCATTACCGGGGGGGCCGGACCACCGGGGAGCTGTTTTTT
CDR3aa: CASSHYRGGRTTGELFF
v_gene: TRBV3-1/TRBV3-2
j_gene: TRBJ2-2
d_gene: TRBD2
abundance: -

CDR3nt: TGTGCCAGCAGCCCCCCCACAGGGGGTAATGAAAAACTGTTTTTT
CDR3aa: CASSPPTGGNEKLFF
v_gene: TRBV28
j_gene: TRBJ1-4
d_gene: TRBD1
abundance: -

CDR3nt: TGTGCCATCAGCTCTTCTTATGACACCATATATTTT
CDR3aa: CAISSSYDTIYF
v_gene: TRBV10-3
j_gene: TRBJ1-3
d_gene: -
abundance: -

CDR3nt: TGTGCCAGTAGTCTTAGCGGGAGAGGGGCCTACAATGAGCAGTTCTTC
CDR3aa: CASSLSGRGAYNEQFF
v_gene: TRBV19
j_gene: TRBJ2-1
d_gene: TRBD2
abundance: -

CDR3nt: TGTGCCAGCAGTCAAAGGGCCAGGGGGGCTGGGGAGTCCGGGGAGCTGTTTTTT
CDR3aa: CASSQRARGAGESGELFF
v_gene: TRBV28
j_gene: TRBJ2-2
d_gene: -
abundance: -

CDR3nt: TGTGCCAGCAGCGAGGACAGACCTCAATACAATGAGCAGTTCTTC
CDR3aa: CASSEDRPQYNEQFF
v_gene: TRBV6-5
j_gene: TRBJ2-1
d_gene: -
abundance: -

CDR3nt: TGTGCCAGCAGCTTAGGCGGGTGGGCCCTACCGAGCTCCTACAATGAGCAGTTCTTC
CDR3aa: CASSLGGWALPSSYNEQFF
v_gene: TRBV11-3
j_gene: TRBJ2-1
d_gene: -
abundance: -

CDR3nt: TGTGCCAGCAGTTTCTCCGTCTTTAATTCACCCCTCCACTTT
CDR3aa: CASSFSVFNSPLHF
v_gene: TRBV27
j_gene: TRBJ1-6
d_gene: -
abundance: -

CDR3nt: TGTGCCAGCAGCAACAAATCAGGGTCTTCTAATGAAAAACTGTTTTTT
CDR3aa: CASSNKSGSSNEKLFF
v_gene: TRBV5-5
j_gene: TRBJ1-4
d_gene: -
abundance: -

CDR3nt: TGTGCCAGCAGCCCAAAACAGGGCGGTGTCACTGAAGCTTTCTTT
CDR3aa: CASSPKQGGVTEAFF
v_gene: TRBV14
j_gene: TRBJ1-1
d_gene: -
abundance: few

CDR3nt: TGTGCCAGCAGTTTTCTAGCCGGGACTCCAAGGATAACAGATACGCAGTATTTT
CDR3aa: CASSFLAGTPRITDTQYF
v_gene: TRBV28
j_gene: TRBJ2-3
d_gene: -
abundance: -

CDR3nt: TGTGCCAGCTCACCAGAGGCAGACTATGGCTACACCTTC
CDR3aa: CASSPEADYGYTF
v_gene: TRBV18
j_gene: TRBJ1-2
d_gene: -
abundance: -

CDR3nt: TGCGCCAGCAGCCAAGGACAGGGACGTAACTATGGCTACACCTTC
CDR3aa: CASSQGQGRNYGYTF
v_gene: TRBV4-1
j_gene: TRBJ1-2
d_gene: TRBD1
abundance: -

CDR3nt: TGTGCCAGCCTTGGGGAGGACAGGGGGCCGGGGGAGACCCAGTACTTC
CDR3aa: CASLGEDRGPGETQYF
v_gene: TRBV2
j_gene: TRBJ2-5
d_gene: TRBD1
abundance: -

CDR3nt: TGCGCCAGCAGCTTGGGACAGGGCGTAAATACGCAGTATTTT
CDR3aa: CASSLGQGVNTQYF
v_gene: TRBV5-1
j_gene: TRBJ2-3
d_gene: TRBD1
abundance: -

CDR3nt: TGTGCCAGCAGTCGGACAGGGTATAACTATGGCTACACCTTC
CDR3aa: CASSRTGYNYGYTF
v_gene: TRBV2
j_gene: TRBJ1-2
d_gene: TRBD1
abundance: -

CDR3nt: TGTGCCAGCAGCTTACAGGACACCTATCAGCCCCAGCATTTT
CDR3aa: CASSLQDTYQPQHF
v_gene: TRBV7-2
j_gene: TRBJ1-5
d_gene: -
abundance: once

CDR3nt: TGTGCCTGGACCCTCAGGGGTACTTCACCCCTCCACTTT
CDR3aa: CAWTLRGTSPLHF
v_gene: TRBV30
j_gene: TRBJ1-6
d_gene: -
abundance: few

CDR3nt: TGTGCCAGCAGCTTATACGGGATTGAGACCCAGTACTTC
CDR3aa: CASSLYGIETQYF
v_gene: TRBV7-6
j_gene: TRBJ2-5
d_gene: -
abundance: -

CDR3nt: TGTGCCAGCAGCCCGAAAGCGAGGGTACAAGAGACCCAGTACTTC
CDR3aa: CASSPKARVQETQYF
v_gene: TRBV7-2
j_gene: TRBJ2-5
d_gene: -
abundance: -

CDR3nt: TGCGCCAGCAGCGCTTCACAGGGGGCGAGGGAGACCCAGTACTTC
CDR3aa: CASSASQGARETQYF
v_gene: TRBV5-1
j_gene: TRBJ2-5
d_gene: TRBD1
abundance: -

CDR3nt: TGTGCCAGCAGTGCCACGGACGCGGGGAAGGGAAATCAGCCCCAGCATTTT
CDR3aa: CASSATDAGKGNQPQHF
v_gene: TRBV6-1
j_gene: TRBJ1-5
d_gene: -
abundance: -

CDR3nt: TGTGCCAGCAGCCACGCCGCAGTTGACACCGGGGAGCTGTTTTTT
CDR3aa: CASSHAAVDTGELFF
v_gene: TRBV7-9
j_gene: TRBJ2-2
d_gene: -
abundance: -

CDR3nt: TGTGCCAGCAGCTTAGAACCGCTATCTACGCAGTATTTT
CDR3aa: CASSLEPLSTQYF
v_gene: TRBV7-9
j_gene: TRBJ2-3
d_gene: -
abundance: many

CDR3nt: TGTGCCAGCAGCCAAGATTTAAGAGGATACGAGCAGTACTTC
CDR3aa: CASSQDLRGYEQYF
v_gene: TRBV3-1/TRBV3-2
j_gene: TRBJ2-7
d_gene: -
abundance: -

CDR3nt: TGTGCCAGCAGCCCCAAGGATACCGAGGGGCCCCAGCATTTT
CDR3aa: CASSPKDTEGPQHF
v_gene: TRBV9
j_gene: TRBJ1-5
d_gene: -
abundance: once